This section outlines one T cell receptor (beta chain) sequence together with its context. This sample was included in a study of CD8+ T cells in alopecia areata. Once RNA had been extracted, it was reverse transcribed into cDNA to act as the sequencing template. Using immunoSEQ multiplex PCR, the repertoire was profiled, and TCRdb retains in-frame clones only, with some absent. This table holds about 180,000 clones, roughly 46% found once. CDR1 is SNHLY and CDR2 is FYNNEI in the germline V gene. The CDR3 is 14 amino acids. V shed 1 base and J shed 8 bases, with 12 bases lying between them. The treatment here: oral pan-JAK inhibitor, 5-10 mg twice daily.

The sequencing used CD8+ T cells sorted from blood, collected around week 52, from a patient treated with tofacitinib. The clonotype comes from a human donor with alopecia areata. The chain links TRBV2 to TRBJ2-1, with a possible D match to TRBD1 (5 bases). This chain's CDR3 is CASSEGREGDEQFF. For the CDR3, the DNA is TGTGCCAGCAGTGAAGGCAGGGAAGGGGATGAGCAGTTCTTC.